This T cell receptor beta chain is from a study of blood T cell repertoires in COVID-19. Using immunoSEQ multiplex PCR, the repertoire was profiled, and TCRdb retains in-frame clones only, with some absent. The sample includes about 140,000 clones, about 78% of them seen just once. The length of the CDR3 is 13 residues. Germline lookup yields CDR1 SNHLY and CDR2 FYNNEI. Trimming left V 7 bases short and J 10 bases short, with 14 bases between. Specimen: peripheral blood. The receptor comes from a man aged 60-69 years who had recovered from COVID-19. This rearrangement joins TRBV2 to TRBJ1-6; D remains ambiguous. CDR3 loop: CASNPGVESPLHF. The CDR3 nucleotides read TGTGCCAGCAACCCCGGGGTTGAGTCACCCCTCCACTTT.